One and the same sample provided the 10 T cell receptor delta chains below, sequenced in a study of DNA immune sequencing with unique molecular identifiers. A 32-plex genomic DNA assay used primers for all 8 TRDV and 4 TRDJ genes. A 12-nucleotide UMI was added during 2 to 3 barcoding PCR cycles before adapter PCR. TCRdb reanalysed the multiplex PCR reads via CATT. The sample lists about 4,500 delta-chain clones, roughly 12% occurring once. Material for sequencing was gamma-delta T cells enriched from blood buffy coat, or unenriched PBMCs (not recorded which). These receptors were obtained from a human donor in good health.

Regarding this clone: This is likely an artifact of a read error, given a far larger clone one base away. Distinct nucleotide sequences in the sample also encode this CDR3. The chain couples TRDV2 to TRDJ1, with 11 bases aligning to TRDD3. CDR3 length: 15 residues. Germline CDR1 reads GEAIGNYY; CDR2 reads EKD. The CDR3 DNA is TGCGCCTGTGACCCACTGGGGGATAAATCCGATAAACTCATCTTT. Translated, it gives CACDPLGDKSDKLIF.

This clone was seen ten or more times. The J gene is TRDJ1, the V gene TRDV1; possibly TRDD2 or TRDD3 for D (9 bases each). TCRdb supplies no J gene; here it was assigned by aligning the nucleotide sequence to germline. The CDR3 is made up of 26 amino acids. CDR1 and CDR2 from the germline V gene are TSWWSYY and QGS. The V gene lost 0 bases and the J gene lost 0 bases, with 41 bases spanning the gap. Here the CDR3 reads CALGELVISLPTPGGSNKGYTDKLIF. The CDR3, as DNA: TGTGCTCTTGGGGAACTAGTAATCAGCCTTCCTACTCCTGGGGGATCCAATAAAGGGTACACCGATAAACTCATCTTT.

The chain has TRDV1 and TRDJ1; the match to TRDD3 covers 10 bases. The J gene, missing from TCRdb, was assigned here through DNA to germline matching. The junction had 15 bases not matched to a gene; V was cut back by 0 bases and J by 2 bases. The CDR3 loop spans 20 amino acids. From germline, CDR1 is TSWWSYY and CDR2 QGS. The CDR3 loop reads CALGELGPDRGIRWTDKLIF. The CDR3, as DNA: TGTGCTCTTGGGGAACTAGGACCCGATCGGGGGATACGCTGGACCGATAAACTCATCTTT.

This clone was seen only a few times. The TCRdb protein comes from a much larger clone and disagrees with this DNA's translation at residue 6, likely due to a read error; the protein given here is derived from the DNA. CDR3 nucleotides: TGTGCCTGTGACACCATCGCTACTGGGGGATACGGAGGGTACACCGATAAACTCATCTTT. It specifies CACDTIATGGYGGYTDKLIF. The rearrangement uses TRDV2 and TRDJ1; 13 bases map to TRDD3. CDR1 is GEAIGNYY and CDR2 is EKD in the germline V gene. J lost 0 bases, V lost 0 bases, and 12 bases had no gene match. The CDR3 has 20 residues.

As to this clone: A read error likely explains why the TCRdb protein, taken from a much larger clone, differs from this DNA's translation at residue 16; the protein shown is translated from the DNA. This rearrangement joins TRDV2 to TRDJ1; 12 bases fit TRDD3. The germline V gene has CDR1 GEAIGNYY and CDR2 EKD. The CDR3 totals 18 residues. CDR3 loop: CACDTVLGDTRYTDKHIF. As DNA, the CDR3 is TGTGCCTGTGACACGGTGCTGGGGGATACGCGGTACACCGATAAACACATCTTT.

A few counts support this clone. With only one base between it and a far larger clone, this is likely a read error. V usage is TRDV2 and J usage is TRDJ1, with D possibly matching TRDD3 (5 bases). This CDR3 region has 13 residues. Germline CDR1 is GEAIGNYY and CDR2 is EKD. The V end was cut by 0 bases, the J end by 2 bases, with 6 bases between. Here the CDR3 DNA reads TGTGCCTGTGACACCAGGGGGACCGATAAACTCATCTTT. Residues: CACDTRGTDKLIF.

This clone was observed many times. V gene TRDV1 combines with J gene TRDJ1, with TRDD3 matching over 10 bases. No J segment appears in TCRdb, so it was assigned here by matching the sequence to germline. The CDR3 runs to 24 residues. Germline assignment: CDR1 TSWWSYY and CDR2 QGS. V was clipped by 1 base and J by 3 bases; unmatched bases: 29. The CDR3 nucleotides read TGTGCTCTTGGGGAACCCAGGGGCTTCCTAACAACTGGGGGATCTTGGGATTCGCCCGATAAACTCATCTTT. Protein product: CALGEPRGFLTTGGSWDSPDKLIF.

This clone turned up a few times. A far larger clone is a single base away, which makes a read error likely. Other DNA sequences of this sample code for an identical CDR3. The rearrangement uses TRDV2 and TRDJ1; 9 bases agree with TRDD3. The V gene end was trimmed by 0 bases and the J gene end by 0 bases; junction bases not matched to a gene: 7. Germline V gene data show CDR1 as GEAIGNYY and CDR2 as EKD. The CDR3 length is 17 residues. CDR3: CACDTVRGYGNTDKLIF. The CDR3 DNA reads TGTGCCTGTGACACCGTGCGGGGATACGGAAACACCGATAAACTCATCTTT.

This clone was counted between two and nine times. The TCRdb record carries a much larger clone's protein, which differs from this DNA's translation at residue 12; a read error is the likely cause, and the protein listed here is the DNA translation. The CDR3 nucleotides read TGTGCCTGTGACACCGTCGCTACTGGGGGATACGTAGGGTACACCGATAAACTCATCTTT. Protein sequence: CACDTVATGGYVGYTDKLIF. The chain couples TRDV2 to TRDJ1, with TRDD3 matching over 13 bases. Germline V gene sequence: CDR1 GEAIGNYY, CDR2 EKD. The V and J ends lost 0 bases and 0 bases, in that order; junction bases with no gene match: 12. This CDR3 is built from 20 residues.

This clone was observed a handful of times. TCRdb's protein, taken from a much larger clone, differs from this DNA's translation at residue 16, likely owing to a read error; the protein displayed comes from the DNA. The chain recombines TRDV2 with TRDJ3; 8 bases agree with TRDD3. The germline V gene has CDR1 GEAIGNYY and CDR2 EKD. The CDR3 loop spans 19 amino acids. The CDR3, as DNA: TGTGCCTGTGACAATCCACTGGGGGCAAACTCCTGGGACACCCGACTGATGTTTTTC. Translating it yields CACDNPLGANSWDTRLMFF.